This TCR beta chain originates from a study of technical replicates of blood from several donors. The germline V gene has CDR1 GTSNPN and CDR2 SVGIG (reference sequence). Germline trimming cut 1 base from V and 4 bases from J; bases unmatched to any gene: 7. The CDR3 loop spans 16 amino acids. The data were produced by immunoSEQ multiplex PCR, yet TCRdb's version contains in-frame clones alone and is incomplete. The sample holds around 97,000 clones, around 96% seen once. This sequence was found in a human donor in good health. The sequenced material came from T cells isolated from PBMCs. The chain joins TRBV30 to TRBJ2-1, with 10 bases fitting TRBD2. DNA for the CDR3: TGTGCCTGGAGTGGGGGAGGACTAGCGGCTTACAATGAGCAGTTCTTC. Encoded protein: CAWSGGGLAAYNEQFF.